The rows below give T cell receptor beta chains drawn from one sample of a study of Ad26.COV2.S vaccination and SARS-CoV-2 variants. Produced via immunoSEQ multiplex PCR; TCRdb's table is partial and in-frame only. The sample includes 410,000 or so clones, 80% to 95% seen only once; the top ten take more than 10%. The source material was peripheral blood, sampled in a trial of Ad26.COV2.S vaccine versus placebo. The receptors stem from a person between 18 and 59 years old who received the Ad26.COV2.S COVID-19 vaccine or a placebo. Both conserved end residues are part of each CDR3. The D gene is left open where the match is weak. Only part of the rows carry a size: once, few, many, or a class if the clone is expanded.

clone size,D gene,J gene,V gene,CDR3 DNA,CDR3 protein
NA,NA,TRBJ2-6,TRBV21-1,TGTGCCAGCAGCAAGGGTGTGGTTGGTCCGAACTCTGGGGCCAACGTCCTGACTTTC,CASSKGVVGPNSGANVLTF
NA,NA,TRBJ2-1,TRBV24-1,TGTGCCACCTCCGGGGGTAGAAATGAGCAGTTCTTC,CATSGGRNEQFF
NA,NA,TRBJ1-6,TRBV28,TGTGCCAGCAGTGGGGCGAGCTCCTATAATTCACCCCTCCACTTT,CASSGASSYNSPLHF
NA,NA,TRBJ1-2,TRBV7-8,TGTGCCAGCAGCTTAGCCGGCAGGGACTATGGCTACACCTTC,CASSLAGRDYGYTF
NA,TRBD1,TRBJ1-2,TRBV28,TGTGCCAGCACTCAGCAGGGGGCTAGGGGCTACACCTTC,CASTQQGARGYTF
NA,NA,TRBJ1-1,TRBV6-2/TRBV6-3,TGTGCCAGCAGTTACTCGATTCAGGCGATGAACACTGAAGCTTTCTTT,CASSYSIQAMNTEAFF
once,TRBD2,TRBJ2-1,TRBV3-1/TRBV3-2,TGTGCCAGCGGGTCGACTAGCGGGAGTCGGGCATACAATGAGCAGTTCTTC,CASGSTSGSRAYNEQFF
NA,TRBD1,TRBJ2-7,TRBV30,TGTGCCTGGAGTACCCGGACAGGTCTTTTTGAGCAGTACTTC,CAWSTRTGLFEQYF
NA,TRBD2,TRBJ2-7,TRBV7-2,TGTGCCAGCAGCTTAGATGTTCTAGCGGGAGGGCCCGAGGCCGAGCAGTACTTC,CASSLDVLAGGPEAEQYF
NA,NA,TRBJ2-1,TRBV27,TGTGCCAGCAGGATAGACTACCAGGTCTACAATGAGCAGTTCTTC,CASRIDYQVYNEQFF
NA,TRBD2,TRBJ2-7,TRBV30,TGTGCCTGTACCCCTAATCTAGCGGGAGTCGAGCAGTACTTC,CACTPNLAGVEQYF
once,NA,TRBJ2-1,TRBV30,TGTGCCTGGAGCCTTACTAGCTCTGAGCAGTTCTTC,CAWSLTSSEQFF
NA,TRBD1,TRBJ1-6,TRBV3-1/TRBV3-2,TGTGCCAGCAGCCAGGGACAGGGGCGGGCTAATTCACCCCTCCACTTT,CASSQGQGRANSPLHF
NA,NA,TRBJ2-7,TRBV5-1,TGCGCCAGCAGCTTGGCCCAGGGCCTCTCCTACGAGCAGTACTTC,CASSLAQGLSYEQYF